The 32 T cell receptor beta chains presented below share a single source sample, sequenced in a study of CD8 T cells in Susac syndrome. Reverse transcription used about 0.45 to 1 ug RNA and random hexamers. TCRdb redid the calling of the immunoSEQ multiplex PCR reads with MiXCR, one entry per CDR3 protein. The data contain 95,000 to 150,000 distinct CDR3 sequences, over 95% of them singletons. The specimen sequenced was CD4+ T cells from PBMCs. The origin of the receptors is a human donor with Susac syndrome.

The gene calls are TRBV20-1 and TRBJ1-2; no reliable D call. The CDR3 extends over 12 amino acids. Germline CDR1 is DFQATT and CDR2 is SNEGSKA (reference sequence). The V gene lost 0 bases and the J gene lost 6 bases, with 8 bases spanning the gap. The CDR3 DNA sequence: TGCAGTGCTAGAGATCACGGGAATGGCTACACCTTC. It is translated as CSARDHGNGYTF.

The chain employs TRBV24-1 and TRBJ2-5, with a weak D call TRBD1 (5 bases). V was shortened by 3 bases and J by 4 bases, with 11 bases between the two germline ends. In germline, CDR1 is KGHDR, CDR2 SFDVKD. CDR3 length: 14 amino acids. CDR3 in DNA: TGTGCCACCAGTGATGCCAGGGTGTCAGAGACCCAGTACTTC. It encodes CATSDARVSETQYF.

The chain uses TRBV3-1 and TRBJ2-7; 8 bases map to TRBD2. The CDR3 is 14 residues long. V dropped 2 bases and J dropped 6; count of bases not matched to a gene: 6. Germline lookup yields CDR1 LGHDT and CDR2 YNNKEL (reference sequence). The CDR3 sequence: CASSQPGAGGEQYF. In DNA, the CDR3 is TGTGCCAGCAGCCAACCCGGGGCGGGAGGCGAGCAGTACTTC.

J is TRBJ1-2 and V is TRBV24-1, with D perhaps TRBD1 (6 bases). V was pared by 6 bases and J by 7 bases, with 11 bases between. Germline loops: CDR1 KGHDR, CDR2 SFDVKD. The CDR3 loop spans 12 amino acids. DNA of the CDR3: TGTGCCACCAGTACAGGGCCCTTTGGCTACACCTTC. This gives the protein CATSTGPFGYTF.

This rearrangement joins TRBV6-5 to TRBJ1-1; the match to TRBD1 covers 11 bases. CDR1 is MNHEY, CDR2 SVGAGI, per germline. After removal of 2 bases from V and 4 bases from J, the junction contained 6 bases not matched to a gene. There are 16 residues in the CDR3. CDR3: CASSYRTGGAGTEAFF. In DNA form, the CDR3 reads TGTGCCAGCAGTTACCGGACAGGGGGCGCGGGCACTGAAGCTTTCTTT.

This clonotype was found once. V is TRBV4-1 and J is TRBJ1-5, with TRBD1 identical over 8 bases. Germline CDR1 reads MGHRA; CDR2 reads YSYEKL. V lost 4 bases and J lost 1; bases outside the gene matches: 15. This CDR3 comprises 19 residues. The CDR3 DNA follows: TGCGCCAGCAGCCGACTATGGAAACAGGGGGGGATCAGCAATCAGCCCCAGCATTTT. Translated, it gives CASSRLWKQGGISNQPQHF.

The chain uses TRBV2 and TRBJ2-7; D unresolved. Germline V gene data show CDR1 as SNHLY and CDR2 as FYNNEI. Trimming took off 5 bases at V and 7 bases at J, with 15 bases between the two ends. The CDR3 sequence is 13 residues long. Written as DNA, the CDR3 is TGTGCCAGCAGTCTGCTTACACCTCAAGAGCAGTACTTC. Translating it yields CASSLLTPQEQYF.

The chain combines TRBV2 with TRBJ2-1; 9 bases align to TRBD2. CDR3 length equals 13 residues. Trimming at V came to 3 bases and at J to 11 bases, leaving 5 bases not matched to a gene. Germline V gives CDR1 SNHLY, CDR2 FYNNEI. The CDR3 reads CASSDGTSTQQFF. The DNA of the CDR3 is TGTGCCAGCAGTGATGGGACTAGCACTCAGCAGTTCTTC.

The J gene is TRBJ1-2, the V gene TRBV28; tentative D call: TRBD1 (5 bases). The V end was cut by 4 bases, the J end by 4 bases, with 13 bases between. The length of the CDR3 is 14 residues. Germline CDR1 MDHEN, CDR2 SYDVKM. In nucleotides, the CDR3 is TGTGCCAGCAGTTCCCTCAGGACATCCTATGGCTACACCTTC. Translation gives CASSSLRTSYGYTF.

This chain links TRBV29-1 with TRBJ2-1; weak D call: TRBD2 (6 bases). The CDR3 totals 13 residues. Germline V CDR1 and CDR2: SQVTM, ANQGSEA. V lost 3 bases and J 4 bases, leaving 10 bases between the germline ends. The CDR3 sequence is CSVDAGSYNEQFF. The CDR3 nucleotides are TGCAGCGTTGATGCGGGATCATACAATGAGCAGTTCTTC.

This chain links TRBV20-1 with TRBJ1-1, with D possibly being TRBD1 (6 bases). V was cut by 3 bases and J by 3 bases, with 8 bases left in between. The CDR3 loop spans 12 amino acids. Per the germline V gene, CDR1 is DFQATT and CDR2 is SNEGSKA (reference sequence). CDR3: CSARTGYTEAFF. CDR3 in DNA: TGCAGTGCTAGGACAGGTTACACTGAAGCTTTCTTT.

This clonotype has only a few counts. The J gene is TRBJ1-3, the V gene TRBV28, with D unresolved. In germline, CDR1 is MDHEN, CDR2 SYDVKM. V shed 3 bases and J shed 0 bases, with 6 bases lying between them. The CDR3 length is 14 residues. The CDR3 region is CASSLSGSGNTIYF. CDR3 bases: TGTGCCAGCAGTTTGTCAGGCTCTGGAAACACCATATATTTT.

The chain has TRBV29-1 and TRBJ2-3, with a weak D call TRBD2 (6 bases). The CDR3 is 16 residues long. The V end was cut by 6 bases, the J end by 6 bases, with 25 bases between. CDR1 SQVTM and CDR2 ANQGSEA come from the germline V gene. The CDR3 bases are TGCAGCGTCGAGCCTCTGCCGGGACTCCACTCGGATACGCAGTATTTT. It is translated as CSVEPLPGLHSDTQYF.

This chain joins TRBV18 and TRBJ2-2; D might be TRBD1 or TRBD2, each matching 5 bases. This CDR3 contains 15 residues. Per the germline V gene, CDR1 is KGHSH and CDR2 is LQKENI. V dropped 2 bases and J dropped 3 bases, with 10 bases sitting between them. CDR3 DNA sequence: TGTGCCAGCTCACCAAAGGGGAGCGACACCGGGGAGCTGTTTTTT. Translation: CASSPKGSDTGELFF.

The chain links TRBV29-1 to TRBJ1-2, with D maybe TRBD1 (6 bases). Trimming left V 3 bases short and J 4 bases short, with 9 bases between. This CDR3 has 12 residues. Germline lookup yields CDR1 SQVTM and CDR2 ANQGSEA. The CDR3, as DNA: TGCAGCGTTGAGGGGGCTACCTATGGCTACACCTTC. It is translated as CSVEGATYGYTF.

The V gene is TRBV29-1, the J gene TRBJ2-5, with 13 bases that match TRBD2. The CDR3 length is 15 residues. After removal of 6 bases from V and 4 bases from J, the junction contained 8 bases not matched to a gene. In germline, CDR1 is SQVTM, CDR2 ANQGSEA. Here the CDR3 DNA reads TGCAGCGTCGATGGACTAGCGGGAGATGGAGAGACCCAGTACTTC. Its translation is CSVDGLAGDGETQYF. The whole variable domain, filled in from reference TRBV29-1 and TRBJ2-5, reads SAVISQKPSRDICQRGTSLTIQCQVDSQVTMMFWYRQQPGQSLTLIATANQGSEATYESGFVIDKFPISRPNLTFSTLTVSNMSPEDSSIYLCSVDGLAGDGETQYFGPGTRLLVL.

The chain recombines TRBV24-1 with TRBJ1-2; 7 bases are a match to TRBD1. The trim removed 3 bases at V and 3 bases at J, leaving 3 bases unmatched. Germline V gene data show CDR1 as KGHDR and CDR2 as SFDVKD. The length of the CDR3 is 14 residues. DNA of the CDR3: TGTGCCACCAGTGATCCCGGGACAGACTATGGCTACACCTTC. Its translation is CATSDPGTDYGYTF.

The rearrangement links TRBV15 to TRBJ1-4, with D unclear. CDR1 and CDR2 from the germline V gene are LNHNV and YYDKDF (reference sequence). The CDR3 covers 15 residues. V lost 5 bases and J lost 7, with 17 bases in between. The CDR3, as DNA: TGTGCCACCAGCGAGAGGAGGCCTGCCGGTGAAAAACTGTTTTTT. Amino acids: CATSERRPAGEKLFF.

The V and J genes are TRBV18 and TRBJ2-7; 7 nucleotides agree with TRBD1. V dropped 4 bases and J dropped 6; count of bases not matched to a gene: 3. This CDR3 is built from 12 residues. Germline V CDR1 and CDR2: KGHSH, LQKENI. CDR3 region: CASSLDRPEQYF. CDR3 in DNA: TGTGCCAGCTCACTGGACAGGCCCGAGCAGTACTTC.

The chain links TRBV29-1 to TRBJ2-1; possibly TRBD1 for D (6 bases). V was trimmed by 6 bases and J by 1 base, leaving 16 bases between them. Germline CDR1 and CDR2: SQVTM and ANQGSEA. CDR3 size: 15 residues. The CDR3 DNA reads as TGCAGCGTGATGGGAACAGGGACGTCCTACAATGAGCAGTTCTTC. Its protein product is CSVMGTGTSYNEQFF.

The V call is TRBV7-2, the J call TRBJ2-5, with a possible D match to TRBD2 (6 bases). CDR1 is SGHTA and CDR2 is FQGNSA in the germline V gene. The CDR3 is 14 amino acids. Trimming stripped 6 bases from V and 5 bases from J, with 16 bases between. The chain's CDR3 is CASRTVGGPETQYF. CDR3 nucleotides: TGTGCCAGCAGAACCGTCGGGGGTCCCGAGACCCAGTACTTC.

This rearrangement joins TRBV29-1 to TRBJ1-1; D gene uncertain. Germline V gives CDR1 SQVTM, CDR2 ANQGSEA. This CDR3 is 13 amino acids long. V was cut by 3 bases and J by 1 base, with 9 bases left in between. The CDR3 DNA follows: TGCAGCGTTGAGGGCAAGGGGAACACTGAAGCTTTCTTT. Translation: CSVEGKGNTEAFF.

V usage is TRBV20-1 and J usage is TRBJ2-7; TRBD2 agrees at 9 bases. CDR1 and CDR2 from the germline V gene are DFQATT and SNEGSKA (reference sequence). V shed 6 bases and J 4 bases; nucleotides not matched to a gene: 7. This CDR3 comprises 13 residues. In DNA form, the CDR3 reads TGCAGTGCAGGGGGTAGCGGGAGTTACGAGCAGTACTTC. The encoded protein is CSAGGSGSYEQYF.

The chain recombines TRBV29-1 with TRBJ2-5; D might be TRBD2 (5 bases). CDR1 and CDR2 from the germline V gene are SQVTM and ANQGSEA. The CDR3 totals 13 residues. V gave up 2 bases and J gave up 4 bases, with 11 bases separating them. The CDR3 reads CSVETRGRETQYF. Written as DNA, the CDR3 is TGCAGCGTTGAAACCCGGGGAAGAGAGACCCAGTACTTC.

The chain links TRBV29-1 to TRBJ2-3, with TRBD2 identical over 10 bases. The CDR3 length is 13 residues. V gave up 4 bases and J gave up 5 bases; unmatched junction bases: 3. Germline V gene sequence: CDR1 SQVTM, CDR2 ANQGSEA. The DNA of the CDR3 is TGCAGCGTTGGGCCTAGCGGGGGAGATACGCAGTATTTT. Amino acids: CSVGPSGGDTQYF.

CDR3 amino acids: CASRGTSGQPQHF. The CDR3 nucleotides are TGTGCCAGCAGGGGGACATCAGGTCAGCCCCAGCATTTT. This chain uses TRBV7-2 with TRBJ1-5; possible D gene TRBD1, 6 bases. V dropped 6 bases and J dropped 6 bases, with 12 bases sitting between them. CDR3 length equals 13 residues. Per germline, CDR1 SGHTA and CDR2 FQGNSA.

The gene calls are TRBV4-2 and TRBJ1-3; D perhaps matches TRBD1 (5 bases). The length of the CDR3 is 20 residues. V gave up 2 bases and J gave up 0 bases, with 23 bases separating them. From germline, CDR1 is LGHNA and CDR2 YNFKEQ. The CDR3 is CASSQNSYRRAGTSGNTIYF. In DNA form, the CDR3 reads TGTGCCAGCAGCCAAAATAGCTACAGGCGGGCAGGAACCTCTGGAAACACCATATATTTT.

This sequence joins TRBV5-1 and TRBJ2-7, with 10 nucleotides matching TRBD1. There are 13 residues in the CDR3. With V trimmed by 8 bases and J by 6 bases, 8 bases remained unmatched. Germline V gene sequence: CDR1 SGHRS, CDR2 YFSETQ. The CDR3 sequence is CARGQGMFFEQYF. The CDR3 DNA is TGCGCCAGGGGACAGGGGATGTTCTTCGAGCAGTACTTC.

The chain is built from TRBV3-1 and TRBJ2-3; 7 bases map to TRBD2. From germline, CDR1 is LGHDT and CDR2 YNNKEL (reference sequence). The V and J ends lost 3 bases and 9 bases, in that order; junction bases with no gene match: 3. The CDR3 loop spans 12 amino acids. The CDR3 DNA reads TGTGCCAGCAGCCAGGAACTAGCGACGCAGTATTTT. This translates into CASSQELATQYF.

This chain uses TRBV20-1 with TRBJ2-1; 7 nucleotides match TRBD2. CDR3 size: 16 residues. The J segment lost 7 bases and the V segment lost 3 bases, leaving 15 bases of the junction unmatched. In germline, CDR1 is DFQATT, CDR2 SNEGSKA (reference sequence). CDR3 DNA: TGCAGTGCTAGTCCAGGTGGGAGGGCCCATAAGAATGAGCAGTTCTTC. It translates to CSASPGGRAHKNEQFF.

This sequence joins TRBV20-1 and TRBJ2-5, with D unclear. The CDR3 length is 13 residues. The germline gives CDR1 DFQATT, CDR2 SNEGSKA (reference sequence). The V end was cut by 0 bases, the J end by 2 bases, with 7 bases between. The CDR3 nucleotides read TGCAGTGCTAGAGATATTTATCAAGAGACCCAGTACTTC. It is translated as CSARDIYQETQYF.

J is TRBJ1-4 and V is TRBV25-1; no clear D. Germline assignment: CDR1 MGHDK and CDR2 SYGVNS. V was pared by 4 bases and J by 8 bases, with 8 bases between. There are 12 residues in the CDR3. The CDR3 loop reads CASSGRLEKLFF. The DNA of the CDR3 is TGTGCCAGCAGTGGCCGTCTAGAAAAACTGTTTTTT.